The sequence of this TCR beta chain was determined in a study of blood T cell repertoires in COVID-19. Here immunoSEQ multiplex PCR was the method, and the copy in TCRdb shows in-frame clones only, minus some. This sample has approximately 480,000 clones, with about 85% found just once. The CDR3 runs 14 residues. The V end was cut by 4 bases, the J end by 0 bases, with 8 bases between. Looked up from germline, CDR1 is SNHLY and CDR2 is FYNNEI. The chain carries TRBV2 and TRBJ2-3; no firm D call. The sequence derives from a young woman who had recovered from COVID-19. Sequencing was carried out using PBMCs or T cells enriched from blood (not recorded which). CDR3 coding DNA: TGTGCCAGCAGTGTATGGAGAAGCACAGATACGCAGTATTTT. It encodes CASSVWRSTDTQYF.